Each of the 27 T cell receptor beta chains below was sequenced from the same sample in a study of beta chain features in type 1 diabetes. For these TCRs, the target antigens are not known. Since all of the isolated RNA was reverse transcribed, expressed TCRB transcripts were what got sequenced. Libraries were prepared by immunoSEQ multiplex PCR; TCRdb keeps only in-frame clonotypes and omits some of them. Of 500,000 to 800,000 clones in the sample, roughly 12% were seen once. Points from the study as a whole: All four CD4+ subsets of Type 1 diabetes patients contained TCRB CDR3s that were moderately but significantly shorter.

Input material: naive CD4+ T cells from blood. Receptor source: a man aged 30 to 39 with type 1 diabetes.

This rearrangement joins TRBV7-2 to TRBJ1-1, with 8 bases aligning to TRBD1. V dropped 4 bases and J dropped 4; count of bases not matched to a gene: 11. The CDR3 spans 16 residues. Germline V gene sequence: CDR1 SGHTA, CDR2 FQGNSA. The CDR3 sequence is CASSSLLGQGRTEAFF. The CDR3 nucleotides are TGTGCCAGCAGCTCCCTCCTCGGACAGGGCCGCACTGAAGCTTTCTTT.

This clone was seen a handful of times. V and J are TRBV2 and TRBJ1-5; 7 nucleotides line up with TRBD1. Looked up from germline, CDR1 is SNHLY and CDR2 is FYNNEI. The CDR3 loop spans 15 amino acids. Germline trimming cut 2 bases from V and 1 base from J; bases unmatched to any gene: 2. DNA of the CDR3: TGTGCCAGCAGTGAATTGGGACAGAGCAATCAGCCCCAGCATTTT. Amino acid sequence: CASSELGQSNQPQHF.

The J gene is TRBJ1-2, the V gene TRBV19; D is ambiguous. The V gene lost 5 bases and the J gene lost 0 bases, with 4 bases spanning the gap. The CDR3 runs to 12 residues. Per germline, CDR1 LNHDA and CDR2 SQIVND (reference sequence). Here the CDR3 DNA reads TGTGCCAGTAGTCCAGCTAACTATGGCTACACCTTC. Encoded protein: CASSPANYGYTF.

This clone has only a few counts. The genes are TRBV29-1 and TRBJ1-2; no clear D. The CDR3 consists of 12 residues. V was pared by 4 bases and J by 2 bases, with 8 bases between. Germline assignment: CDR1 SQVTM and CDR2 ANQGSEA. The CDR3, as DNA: TGCAGCGTTGTGGAGGCAAACTATGGCTACACCTTC. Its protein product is CSVVEANYGYTF.

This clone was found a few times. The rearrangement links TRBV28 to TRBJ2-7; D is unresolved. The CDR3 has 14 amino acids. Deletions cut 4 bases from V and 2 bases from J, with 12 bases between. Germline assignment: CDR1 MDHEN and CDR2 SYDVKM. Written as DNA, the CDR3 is TGTGCCAGCAGTTCTACTACTCCTACCTACGAGCAGTACTTC. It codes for CASSSTTPTYEQYF.

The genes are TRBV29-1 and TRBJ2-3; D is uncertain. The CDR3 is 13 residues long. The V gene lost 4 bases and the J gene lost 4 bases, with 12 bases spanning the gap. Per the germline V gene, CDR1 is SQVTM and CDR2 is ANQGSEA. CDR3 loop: CSVVNGRADTQYF. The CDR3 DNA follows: TGCAGCGTTGTAAATGGTAGGGCAGATACGCAGTATTTT.

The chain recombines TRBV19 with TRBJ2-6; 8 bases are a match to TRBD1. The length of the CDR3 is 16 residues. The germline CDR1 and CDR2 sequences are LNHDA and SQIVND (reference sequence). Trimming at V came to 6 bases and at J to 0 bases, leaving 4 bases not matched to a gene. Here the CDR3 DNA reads TGTGCCAGTAGCCCAACAGGGGGCTCTGGGGCCAACGTCCTGACTTTC. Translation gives CASSPTGGSGANVLTF.

The CDR3 DNA sequence: TGTGCCAGTAGTGAGGGTCGTCCGAATCCTTACAATGAGCAGTTCTTC. The encoded protein is CASSEGRPNPYNEQFF. V is TRBV19 and J is TRBJ2-1; TRBD2 might be the D (5 bases). CDR3 length: 16 amino acids. V was trimmed by 5 bases and J by 4 bases, leaving 18 bases between them. Per the germline V gene, CDR1 is LNHDA and CDR2 is SQIVND (reference sequence).

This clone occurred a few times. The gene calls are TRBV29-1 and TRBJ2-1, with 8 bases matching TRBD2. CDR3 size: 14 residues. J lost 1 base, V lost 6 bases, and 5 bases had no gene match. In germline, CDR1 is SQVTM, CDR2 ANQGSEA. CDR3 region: CSVLRGDSYNEQFF. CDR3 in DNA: TGCAGCGTACTGCGGGGGGATTCCTACAATGAGCAGTTCTTC.

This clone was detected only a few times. The CDR3 loop reads CSVWFPGETQYF. The CDR3 region has the DNA TGCAGCGTGTGGTTCCCGGGGGAGACCCAGTACTTC. The J gene is TRBJ2-5, the V gene TRBV29-1; D possibly corresponds to TRBD2 (5 bases). Per germline, CDR1 SQVTM and CDR2 ANQGSEA. The CDR3 has 12 amino acids. V was cut by 6 bases and J by 5 bases, with 13 bases left in between.

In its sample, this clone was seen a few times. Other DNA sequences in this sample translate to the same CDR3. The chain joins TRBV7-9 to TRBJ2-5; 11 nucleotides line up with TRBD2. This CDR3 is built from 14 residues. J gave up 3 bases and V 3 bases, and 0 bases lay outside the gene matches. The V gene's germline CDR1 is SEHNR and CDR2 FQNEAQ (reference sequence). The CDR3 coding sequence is TGTGCCAGCAGCTTGACTAGCGGGGAAGAGACCCAGTACTTC. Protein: CASSLTSGEETQYF. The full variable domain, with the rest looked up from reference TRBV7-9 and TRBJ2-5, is DTGVSQNPRHKITKRGQNVTFRCDPISEHNRLYWYRQTLGQGPEFLTYFQNEAQLEKSRLLSDRFSAERPKGSFSTLEIQRTEQGDSAMYLCASSLTSGEETQYFGPGTRLLVL.

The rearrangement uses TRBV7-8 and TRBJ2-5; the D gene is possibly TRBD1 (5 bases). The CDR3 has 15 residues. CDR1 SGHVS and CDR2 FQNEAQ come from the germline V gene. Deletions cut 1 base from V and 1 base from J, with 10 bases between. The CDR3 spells CASSLEGVRQETQYF. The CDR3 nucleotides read TGTGCCAGCAGCTTAGAAGGGGTCCGCCAAGAGACCCAGTACTTC.

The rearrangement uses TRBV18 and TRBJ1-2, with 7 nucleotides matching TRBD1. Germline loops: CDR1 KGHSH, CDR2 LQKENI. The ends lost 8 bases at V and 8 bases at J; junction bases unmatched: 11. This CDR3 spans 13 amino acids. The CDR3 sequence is CASATGTERGYTF. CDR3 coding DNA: TGTGCCAGCGCCACAGGGACAGAGAGGGGCTACACCTTC.

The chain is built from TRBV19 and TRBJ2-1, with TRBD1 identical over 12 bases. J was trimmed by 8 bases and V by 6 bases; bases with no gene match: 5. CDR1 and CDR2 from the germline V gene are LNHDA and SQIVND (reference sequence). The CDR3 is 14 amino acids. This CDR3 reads CASRAGTGGDEQFF. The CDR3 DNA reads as TGTGCCAGTAGAGCCGGGACAGGGGGCGATGAGCAGTTCTTC. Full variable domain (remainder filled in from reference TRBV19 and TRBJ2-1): DGGITQSPKYLFRKEGQNVTLSCEQNLNHDAMYWYRQDPGQGLRLIYYSQIVNDFQKGDIAEGYSVSREKKESFPLTVTSAQKNPTAFYLCASRAGTGGDEQFFGPGTRLTVL.

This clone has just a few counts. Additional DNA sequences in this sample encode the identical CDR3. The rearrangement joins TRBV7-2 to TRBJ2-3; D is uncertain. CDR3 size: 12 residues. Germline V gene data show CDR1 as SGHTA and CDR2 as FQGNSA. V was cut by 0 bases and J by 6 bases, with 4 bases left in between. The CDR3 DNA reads TGTGCCAGCAGCTTAGCTGCCGATACGCAGTATTTT. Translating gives CASSLAADTQYF.

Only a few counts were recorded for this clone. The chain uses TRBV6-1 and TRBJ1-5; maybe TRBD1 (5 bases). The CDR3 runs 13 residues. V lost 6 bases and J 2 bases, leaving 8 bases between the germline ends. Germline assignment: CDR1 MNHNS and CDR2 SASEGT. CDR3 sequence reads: CASSRDGNQPQHF. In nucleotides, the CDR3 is TGTGCCAGCAGCAGGGATGGCAATCAGCCCCAGCATTTT.

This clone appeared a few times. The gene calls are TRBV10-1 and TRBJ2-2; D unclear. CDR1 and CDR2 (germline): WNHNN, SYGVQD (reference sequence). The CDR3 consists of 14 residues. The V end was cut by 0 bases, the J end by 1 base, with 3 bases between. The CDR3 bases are TGCGCCAGCAGTGAGTCGAAGAACACCGGGGAGCTGTTTTTT. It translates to CASSESKNTGELFF.

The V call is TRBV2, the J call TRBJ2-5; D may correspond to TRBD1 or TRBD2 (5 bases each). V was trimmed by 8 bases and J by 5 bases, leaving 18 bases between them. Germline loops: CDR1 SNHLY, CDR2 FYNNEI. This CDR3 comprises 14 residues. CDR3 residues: CASVPGTQTETQYF. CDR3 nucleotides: TGTGCCAGCGTCCCGGGGACCCAAACGGAGACCCAGTACTTC.

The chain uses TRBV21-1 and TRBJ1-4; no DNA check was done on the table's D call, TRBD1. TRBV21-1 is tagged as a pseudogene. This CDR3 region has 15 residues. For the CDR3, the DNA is TGTGCCAGCAGCAAAGAGGCAGGGGGCATTGAAAAACTGTTTTTT. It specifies CASSKEAGGIEKLFF.

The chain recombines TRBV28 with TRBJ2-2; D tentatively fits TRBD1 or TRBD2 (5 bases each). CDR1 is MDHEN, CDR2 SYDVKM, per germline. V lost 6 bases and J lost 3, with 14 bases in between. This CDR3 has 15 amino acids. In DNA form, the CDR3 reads TGTGCCAGCAGGGTCATGAGGGGTTACACCGGGGAGCTGTTTTTT. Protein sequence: CASRVMRGYTGELFF.

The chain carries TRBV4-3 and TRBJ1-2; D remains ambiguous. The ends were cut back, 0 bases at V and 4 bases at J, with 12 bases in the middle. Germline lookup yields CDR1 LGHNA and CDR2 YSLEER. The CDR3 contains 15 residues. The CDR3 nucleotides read TGCGCCAGCAGCCAAGAAGGGTTCGGATTCTATGGCTACACCTTC. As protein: CASSQEGFGFYGYTF.

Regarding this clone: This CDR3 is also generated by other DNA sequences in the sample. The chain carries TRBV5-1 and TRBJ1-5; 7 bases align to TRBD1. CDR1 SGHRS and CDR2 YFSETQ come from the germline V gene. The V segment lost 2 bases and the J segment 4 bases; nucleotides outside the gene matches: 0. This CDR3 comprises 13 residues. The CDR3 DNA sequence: TGCGCCAGCAGCTTACAGGGGAATCAGCCCCAGCATTTT. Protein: CASSLQGNQPQHF.

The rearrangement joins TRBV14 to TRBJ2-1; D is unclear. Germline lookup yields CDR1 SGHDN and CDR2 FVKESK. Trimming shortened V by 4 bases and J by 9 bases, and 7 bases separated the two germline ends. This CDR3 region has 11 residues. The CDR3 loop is CASSLMGEQFF. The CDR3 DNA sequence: TGTGCCAGCAGCCTGATGGGTGAGCAGTTCTTC.

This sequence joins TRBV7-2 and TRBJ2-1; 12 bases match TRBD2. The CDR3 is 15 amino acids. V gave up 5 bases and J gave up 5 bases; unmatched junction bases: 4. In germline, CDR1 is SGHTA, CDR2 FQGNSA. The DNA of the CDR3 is TGTGCCAGCAGCCTATGGACTAGCGGGGACAATGAGCAGTTCTTC. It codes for CASSLWTSGDNEQFF.

The CDR3 protein is CASSRPTGILSGYTF. The DNA of the CDR3 is TGTGCCAGCAGCCGCCCGACAGGGATATTGAGTGGCTACACCTTC. V usage is TRBV13 and J usage is TRBJ1-2; 7 bases align to TRBD1. The CDR3 is 15 residues long. Trimming took 5 bases from V and 7 from J; bases not matched to a gene: 13. Germline-derived CDR1 and CDR2 are PRHDT and FYEKMQ (reference sequence).

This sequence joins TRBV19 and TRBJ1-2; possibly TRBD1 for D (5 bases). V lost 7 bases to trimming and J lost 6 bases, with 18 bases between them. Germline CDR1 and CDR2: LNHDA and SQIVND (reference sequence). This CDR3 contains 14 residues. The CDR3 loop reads CASKVRGGVDGYTF. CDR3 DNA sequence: TGTGCCAGTAAAGTGCGGGGAGGGGTAGATGGCTACACCTTC.

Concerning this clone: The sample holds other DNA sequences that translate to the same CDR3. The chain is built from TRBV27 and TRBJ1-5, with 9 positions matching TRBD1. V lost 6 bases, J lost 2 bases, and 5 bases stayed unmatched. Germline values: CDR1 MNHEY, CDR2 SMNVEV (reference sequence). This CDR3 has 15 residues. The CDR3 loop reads CASSLRTGGNQPQHF. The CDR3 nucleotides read TGTGCCAGCAGCTTAAGGACAGGGGGCAATCAGCCCCAGCATTTT.